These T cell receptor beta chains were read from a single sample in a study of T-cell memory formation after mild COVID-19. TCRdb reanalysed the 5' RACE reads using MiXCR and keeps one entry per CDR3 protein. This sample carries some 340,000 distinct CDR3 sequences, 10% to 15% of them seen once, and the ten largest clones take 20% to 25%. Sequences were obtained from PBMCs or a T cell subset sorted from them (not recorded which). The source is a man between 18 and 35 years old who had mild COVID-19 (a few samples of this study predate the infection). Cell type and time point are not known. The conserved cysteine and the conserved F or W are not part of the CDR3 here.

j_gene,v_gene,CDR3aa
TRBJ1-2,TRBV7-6,ASSSRAEANYGYT
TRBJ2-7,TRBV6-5,ASRRSGTGTYEQY
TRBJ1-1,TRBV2,ASSEIQGWLTEAF
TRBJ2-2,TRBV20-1,SAGDPGTGRIGLF
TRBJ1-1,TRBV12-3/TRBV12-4,ASRIQGTEAF
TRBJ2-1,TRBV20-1,SARSQRNNEQF
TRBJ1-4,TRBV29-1,SVGVGGSTNEKLF
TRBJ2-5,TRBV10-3,AISESGLKETQY
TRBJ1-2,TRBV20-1,SARAGTAGFYGYT
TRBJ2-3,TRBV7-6,ASSLLEAGHTDTQY
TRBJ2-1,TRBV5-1,ASSPSAASGYNEQF
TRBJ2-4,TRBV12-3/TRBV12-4,ASSLSRTTRNIQY
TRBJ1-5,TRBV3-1,ASSQEGRQPQH
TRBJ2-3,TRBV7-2,ASSPSGGTDTQY
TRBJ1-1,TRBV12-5,ASGAATEAF
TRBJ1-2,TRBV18,ASSRDRVYGYT
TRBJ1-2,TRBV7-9,ASSSLDRGESYGYT
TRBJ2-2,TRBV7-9,ASSFPSTGIPGELF
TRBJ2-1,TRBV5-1,ASSLVKGEAYNEQF
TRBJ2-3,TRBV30,AWRQNPGTGQY
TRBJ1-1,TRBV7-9,ASSWTGITEAF
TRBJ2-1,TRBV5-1,ASSIGTSGSNEQF
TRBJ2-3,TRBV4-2,ASSQDASGIGDTQY
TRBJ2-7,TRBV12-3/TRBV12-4,ASSLSLAGAYEQY
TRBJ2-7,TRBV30,AWSPGPGVYEQY
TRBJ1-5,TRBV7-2,ASSVSGTGSGNQPQH
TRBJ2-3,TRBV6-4,ASSDSASGSTDTQY
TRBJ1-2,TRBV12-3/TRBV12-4,ASVDRGVYGYT
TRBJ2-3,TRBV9,ASSVAPGARTDTQY